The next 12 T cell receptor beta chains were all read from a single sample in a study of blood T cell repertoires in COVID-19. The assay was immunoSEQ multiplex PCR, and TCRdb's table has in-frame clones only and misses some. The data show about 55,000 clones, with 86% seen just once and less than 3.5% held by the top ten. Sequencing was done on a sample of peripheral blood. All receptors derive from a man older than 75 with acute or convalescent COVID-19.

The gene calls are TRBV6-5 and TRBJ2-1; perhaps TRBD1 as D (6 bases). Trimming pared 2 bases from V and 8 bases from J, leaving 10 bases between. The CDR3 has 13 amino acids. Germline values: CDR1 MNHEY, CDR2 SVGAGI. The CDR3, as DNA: TGTGCCAGCAGTTACCCGGGACACTATGAGCAGTTCTTC. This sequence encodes CASSYPGHYEQFF.

The CDR3 loop reads CASSLRGLAVGGDEQFF. DNA of the CDR3: TGTGCCAGCAGCTTACGGGGACTAGCGGTCGGAGGCGATGAGCAGTTCTTC. The rearrangement links TRBV5-4 to TRBJ2-1; 11 bases are a match to TRBD2. V gave up 2 bases and J gave up 8 bases; unmatched junction bases: 12. Germline V lookup: CDR1 SGHNT, CDR2 YYREEE (reference sequence). This CDR3 is 17 amino acids long.

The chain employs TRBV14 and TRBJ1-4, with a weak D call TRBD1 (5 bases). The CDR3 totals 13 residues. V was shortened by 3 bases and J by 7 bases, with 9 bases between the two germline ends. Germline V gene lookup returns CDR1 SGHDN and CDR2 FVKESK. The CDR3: CASSHQGGEKLFF. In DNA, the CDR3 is TGTGCCAGCAGCCACCAGGGAGGTGAAAAACTGTTTTTT.

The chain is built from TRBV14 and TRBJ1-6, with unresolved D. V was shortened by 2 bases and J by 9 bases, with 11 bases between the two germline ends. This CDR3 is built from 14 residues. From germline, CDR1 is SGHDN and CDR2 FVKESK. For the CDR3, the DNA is TGTGCCAGCAGCCAACTCCCTTTCCGTTCACCCCTCCACTTT. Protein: CASSQLPFRSPLHF.

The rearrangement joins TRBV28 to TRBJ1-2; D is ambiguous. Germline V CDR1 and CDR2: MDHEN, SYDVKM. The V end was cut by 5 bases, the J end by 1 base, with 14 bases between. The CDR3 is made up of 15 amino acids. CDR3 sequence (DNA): TGTGCCAGCAGTCCCGCCACAGTCCTTAACTATGGCTACACCTTC. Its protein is CASSPATVLNYGYTF.

The CDR3 reads CASSSRDGVPNQPQHF. For the CDR3, the DNA is TGTGCCAGCAGTTCACGGGATGGGGTTCCTAATCAGCCCCAGCATTTT. The chain carries TRBV6-6 and TRBJ1-5; D gene ambiguous. The CDR3 loop spans 16 amino acids. Trimming took off 4 bases at V and 4 bases at J, with 17 bases between the two ends. CDR1 and CDR2 from the germline V gene are MNHNY and SVGAGI (reference sequence).

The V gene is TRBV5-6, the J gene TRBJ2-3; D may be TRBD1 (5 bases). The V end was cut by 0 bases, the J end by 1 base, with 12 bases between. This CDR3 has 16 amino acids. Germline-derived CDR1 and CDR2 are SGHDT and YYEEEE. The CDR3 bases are TGTGCCAGCAGCTTGGGGGGCATTTCCCGCACAGATACGCAGTATTTT. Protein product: CASSLGGISRTDTQYF.

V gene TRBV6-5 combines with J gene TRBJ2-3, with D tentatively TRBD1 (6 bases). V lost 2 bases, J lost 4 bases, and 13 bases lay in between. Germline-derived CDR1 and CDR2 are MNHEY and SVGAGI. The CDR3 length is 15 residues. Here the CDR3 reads CASSYRGRGADTQYF. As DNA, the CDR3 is TGTGCCAGCAGTTACCGGGGCAGGGGCGCAGATACGCAGTATTTT.

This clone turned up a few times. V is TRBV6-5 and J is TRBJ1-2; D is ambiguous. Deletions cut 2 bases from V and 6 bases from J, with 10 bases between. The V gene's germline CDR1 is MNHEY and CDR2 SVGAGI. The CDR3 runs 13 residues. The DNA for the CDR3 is TGTGCCAGCAGTTACAGCGGGCGTAATGGCTACACCTTC. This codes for CASSYSGRNGYTF.

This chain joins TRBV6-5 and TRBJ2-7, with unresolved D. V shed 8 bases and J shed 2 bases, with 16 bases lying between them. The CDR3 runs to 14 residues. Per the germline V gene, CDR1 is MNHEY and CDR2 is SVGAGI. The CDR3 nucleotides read TGTGCCAGCTCCCCCGGCGGTGGAGCCTACGAGCAGTACTTC. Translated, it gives CASSPGGGAYEQYF.

The CDR3 here is CASSTGTVQETQYF. The DNA for the CDR3 is TGTGCCAGCAGCACCGGGACAGTCCAAGAGACCCAGTACTTC. The V call is TRBV5-6, the J call TRBJ2-5, with 7 bases matching TRBD1. The J segment lost 1 base and the V segment lost 4 bases, leaving 4 bases of the junction unmatched. The CDR3 covers 14 residues. Per germline, CDR1 SGHDT and CDR2 YYEEEE.

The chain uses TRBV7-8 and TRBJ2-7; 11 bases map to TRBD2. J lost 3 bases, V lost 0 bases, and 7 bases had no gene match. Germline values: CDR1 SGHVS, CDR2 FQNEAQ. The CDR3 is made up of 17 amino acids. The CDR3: CASSLAATSGAYYEQYF. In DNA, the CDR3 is TGTGCCAGCAGCTTAGCAGCGACTAGCGGGGCTTACTACGAGCAGTACTTC.